One sample yielded the 26 T cell receptor beta chains listed below, sequenced in a study of blood T cells in healthy people across ages. Combining a sample-barcoded 5' primer with a J-beta primer mix, a second PCR ran for about 7 to 11 cycles. MiXCR, applied by TCRdb to the 5' RACE reads, yields one record per CDR3 protein. In the table there are about 1.4 million distinct CDR3 sequences, 59% of which are singletons. Sequenced sample: blood. Every receptor here comes from a man aged 18 to 29 in good health.

V usage is TRBV15 and J usage is TRBJ2-1; 9 bases agree with TRBD2. V was clipped by 1 base and J by 8 bases; unmatched bases: 6. There are 15 residues in the CDR3. CDR1 is LNHNV, CDR2 YYDKDF, per germline (reference sequence). The CDR3 DNA reads TGTGCCACCAGCAGAGTAGGTAGCGGGGGCGATGAGCAGTTCTTC. Its protein is CATSRVGSGGDEQFF.

The chain couples TRBV12-3 or TRBV12-4 to TRBJ2-5; weak D call: TRBD2 (6 bases). The CDR3 is made up of 14 amino acids. Trimming left V 5 bases short and J 2 bases short, with 12 bases between. The CDR3 DNA follows: TGTGCCAGCAGTGACAGCGGGTCTCAAGAGACCCAGTACTTC. This translates into CASSDSGSQETQYF.

Turning to this clonotype: Mismatch with germline at one junction end may stem from a read error. This sequence joins TRBV27 and TRBJ2-7; D ambiguous. CDR3 length: 13 amino acids. CDR1 is MNHEY, CDR2 SMNVEV, per germline (reference sequence). Written as DNA, the CDR3 is TGTGCCAACAGTTTAGACCCCTACAATGAGCAGTACTTC. Its translation: CANSLDPYNEQYF.

The J gene is TRBJ1-6, the V gene TRBV2; no clear D gene. V was clipped by 6 bases and J by 10 bases, with 19 bases between them. CDR1 SNHLY and CDR2 FYNNEI come from the germline V gene. The CDR3 loop spans 15 amino acids. Here the CDR3 reads CASSENALGKSPLHF. For the CDR3, the DNA is TGTGCCAGCAGCGAGAACGCCCTTGGCAAGTCACCCCTCCACTTT.

The gene calls are TRBV6-2 or TRBV6-3 and TRBJ2-1; 11 bases fit TRBD2. The CDR3 runs to 19 residues. The trim removed 2 bases at V and 4 bases at J, leaving 13 bases unmatched. Looked up from germline, CDR1 is MNHEY and CDR2 is SVGEGT. The CDR3 region has the DNA TGTGCCAGCAGTTACGTGGTCCCTACTAGCGGGGGACAATACAATGAGCAGTTCTTC. Its protein is CASSYVVPTSGGQYNEQFF.

DNA for the CDR3: TGTGCCAGCAGCCAAGGAGCGGGGGGGGAGCTGTTTTTT. It translates to CASSQGAGGELFF. J is TRBJ2-2 and V is TRBV4-2, with 7 bases fitting TRBD2. There are 13 residues in the CDR3. With V trimmed by 1 base and J by 8 bases, 1 base remained unmatched. Germline CDR1 LGHNA, CDR2 YNFKEQ.

A few counts support this clonotype. This chain links TRBV4-1 with TRBJ2-1; the D gene is possibly TRBD1 (5 bases). The CDR3 has 15 amino acids. The V end was cut by 2 bases, the J end by 1 base, with 9 bases between. Germline CDR1 reads MGHRA; CDR2 reads YSYEKL. The CDR3 loop reads CASSQLRQSYNEQFF. In DNA, the CDR3 is TGCGCCAGCAGCCAACTGAGACAGTCCTACAATGAGCAGTTCTTC.

This clonotype came up once. The V call is TRBV4-2, the J call TRBJ2-7; weak D call: TRBD1 (6 bases). Germline CDR1 reads LGHNA; CDR2 reads YNFKEQ. V gave up 4 bases and J gave up 0 bases, with 16 bases separating them. The CDR3 totals 16 residues. The CDR3 DNA follows: TGTGCCAGCAGCCTAGGAATTGGACAGACCTCCTACGAGCAGTACTTC. Protein: CASSLGIGQTSYEQYF.

The chain combines TRBV12-3 or TRBV12-4 with TRBJ2-7; a possible D gene is TRBD1 (6 bases). The CDR3 covers 14 residues. V was trimmed by 6 bases and J by 5 bases, leaving 17 bases between them. CDR3 nucleotide sequence: TGTGCCAGCAGCCACCCAACAGGGATCCACGAGCAGTACTTC. This codes for CASSHPTGIHEQYF.

The chain joins TRBV9 to TRBJ2-1; D is tentatively TRBD1 or TRBD2 (5 bases each). The V end was cut by 4 bases, the J end by 9 bases, with 17 bases between. The CDR3 runs to 14 residues. Germline CDR1 SGDLS, CDR2 YYNGEE. The DNA of the CDR3 is TGTGCCAGCAGCCCGTGGGCTCTTGGGGGTGAGCAGTTCTTC. It codes for CASSPWALGGEQFF.

V gene TRBV6-2 or TRBV6-3 combines with J gene TRBJ2-3, with 9 bases aligning to TRBD2. This CDR3 contains 20 residues. CDR1 MNHEY and CDR2 SVGEGT come from the germline V gene. After removal of 4 bases from V and 4 bases from J, the junction contained 21 bases not matched to a gene. CDR3 region: CASSWLSSGGQTWEADTQYF. CDR3 coding DNA: TGTGCCAGCAGTTGGTTGAGTAGCGGGGGTCAAACCTGGGAGGCAGATACGCAGTATTTT.

The chain links TRBV4-1 to TRBJ2-1, with a weak D call TRBD2 (6 bases). Germline values: CDR1 MGHRA, CDR2 YSYEKL. The CDR3 has 13 amino acids. V gave up 3 bases and J gave up 8 bases, with 11 bases separating them. CDR3 sequence: CASSHAGSHEQFF. The CDR3 DNA follows: TGCGCCAGCAGCCACGCGGGGAGTCATGAGCAGTTCTTC.

The chain uses TRBV29-1 and TRBJ1-1; the D is unclear. The V and J ends lost 6 bases and 2 bases respectively, with 10 bases between them. The CDR3 is 12 amino acids. Germline assignment: CDR1 SQVTM and CDR2 ANQGSEA. DNA for the CDR3: TGCAGCGTCCCTTACCCCAACACTGAAGCTTTCTTT. Translated, it gives CSVPYPNTEAFF. Based on the CDR3 plus reference TRBV29-1 and TRBJ1-1, the full variable domain is SAVISQKPSRDICQRGTSLTIQCQVDSQVTMMFWYRQQPGQSLTLIATANQGSEATYESGFVIDKFPISRPNLTFSTLTVSNMSPEDSSIYLCSVPYPNTEAFFGQGTRLTVV.

This clonotype was seen only a few times. The genes are TRBV25-1 and TRBJ1-4; tentatively, D is TRBD1 (5 bases). V was clipped by 8 bases and J by 8 bases, with 15 bases between them. CDR1 and CDR2 from the germline V gene are MGHDK and SYGVNS. The CDR3 has 13 amino acids. The CDR3 region has the DNA TGTGCCAGCGGGGCACTCTGGGAGGAAAAACTGTTTTTT. Its protein is CASGALWEEKLFF.

The rearrangement joins TRBV2 to TRBJ2-7; 8 positions agree with TRBD2. The germline V gene encodes CDR1 SNHLY and CDR2 FYNNEI. Unmatched junction bases numbered 14, after V lost 3 bases and J lost 4 bases. The CDR3 consists of 17 residues. The CDR3 sequence: CASSDGGTSRIFYEQYF. The CDR3 DNA reads as TGTGCCAGCAGTGATGGCGGGACTAGTCGGATATTTTACGAGCAGTACTTC. Supplemented by reference TRBV2 and TRBJ2-7, the full variable domain reads EPEVTQTPSHQVTQMGQEVILRCVPISNHLYFYWYRQILGQKVEFLVSFYNNEISEKSEIFDDQFSVERPDGSNFTLKIRSTKLEDSAMYFCASSDGGTSRIFYEQYFGPGTRLTVT.

The chain joins TRBV6-5 to TRBJ1-2; the match to TRBD1 covers 12 bases. The ends lost 5 bases at V and 5 bases at J; junction bases unmatched: 12. There are 17 residues in the CDR3. CDR1 and CDR2 (germline): MNHEY, SVGAGI. The chain's CDR3 is CASSLSGQGAPHYGYTF. CDR3 bases: TGTGCCAGCAGTCTATCGGGACAGGGGGCGCCTCATTATGGCTACACCTTC.

This clonotype was observed a single time. The rearrangement joins TRBV21-1 to TRBJ1-4; TRBD1, as called in the table, went unchecked against the DNA. TRBV21-1 is tagged as a pseudogene. The CDR3 contains 14 residues. The CDR3 nucleotides are TGTGCCAGCAGCGGGGATTGGGGGAAACAAAAACTGTTTTTT. Residues: CASSGDWGKQKLFF.

The chain employs TRBV20-1 and TRBJ2-3; possible D gene TRBD2, 8 bases. The CDR3 sequence is 14 residues long. Germline values: CDR1 DFQATT, CDR2 SNEGSKA (reference sequence). CDR3 sequence reads: CSPPGRGDSDTQYF. The CDR3 DNA reads as TGCAGCCCCCCGGGGCGGGGGGACAGCGATACGCAGTATTTT.

This clonotype has more than one count but fewer than ten. The V gene is TRBV27, the J gene TRBJ1-3, with D unresolved. This CDR3 is 12 amino acids long. The germline V gene encodes CDR1 MNHEY and CDR2 SMNVEV (reference sequence). The V gene lost 4 bases and the J gene lost 4 bases, with 5 bases spanning the gap. In nucleotides, the CDR3 is TGTGCCAGCAGTTCGGGGGGAAACACCATATATTTT. Translated: CASSSGGNTIYF.

This rearrangement joins TRBV4-1 to TRBJ2-7, with a weak D call TRBD1 (5 bases). Trimming stripped 2 bases from V and 3 bases from J, with 11 bases between. Germline V gene lookup returns CDR1 MGHRA and CDR2 YSYEKL. This CDR3 contains 14 residues. DNA for the CDR3: TGCGCCAGCAGCCAAAACCAGGGCGGCTACGAGCAGTACTTC. This gives the protein CASSQNQGGYEQYF.

The chain carries TRBV4-2 and TRBJ2-1; no definite D call. CDR3 length: 13 amino acids. CDR1 and CDR2 (germline): LGHNA, YNFKEQ. Deletions cut 2 bases from V and 8 bases from J, with 10 bases between. The CDR3 protein is CASSQSFIDEQFF. Here the CDR3 DNA reads TGTGCCAGCAGCCAAAGTTTCATCGATGAGCAGTTCTTC.

This clonotype was picked up a small number of times. The V call is TRBV12-3 or TRBV12-4, the J call TRBJ2-7, with D possibly being TRBD1 (6 bases). Trimming removed 4 bases at V and 2 bases at J, with 9 bases between. The CDR3 runs to 13 residues. CDR3 in DNA: TGTGCCAGCAGTTATCAGGGGCCCTACGAGCAGTACTTC. Protein sequence: CASSYQGPYEQYF.

This clonotype turned up a few times. V is TRBV20-1 and J is TRBJ2-5; TRBD1 is a possible D gene (6 bases). This CDR3 spans 15 amino acids. Trimming removed 7 bases from V and 4 bases from J, with 22 bases in between. Germline V gene lookup returns CDR1 DFQATT and CDR2 SNEGSKA (reference sequence). The CDR3 is CSGQPQGVNRETQYF. In DNA, the CDR3 is TGCAGTGGGCAGCCACAGGGAGTGAACAGAGAGACCCAGTACTTC.

The chain has TRBV14 and TRBJ2-1; the match to TRBD2 covers 7 bases. V trimming: 0 bases; J trimming: 6 bases; junction bases outside the gene matches: 23. This CDR3 is built from 21 residues. CDR1 SGHDN and CDR2 FVKESK come from the germline V gene. The CDR3 here is CASSQDVGGSSFADGPNEQFF. The CDR3 DNA follows: TGTGCCAGCAGCCAAGATGTTGGCGGGAGTAGTTTCGCAGACGGACCCAATGAGCAGTTCTTC.

The chain uses TRBV15 and TRBJ2-4, with 10 bases matching TRBD2. Unmatched junction bases numbered 4, after V lost 5 bases and J lost 0 bases. The CDR3 loop spans 16 amino acids. Germline CDR1 and CDR2: LNHNV and YYDKDF (reference sequence). CDR3 in amino acids: CATSLLAGEAKNIQYF. Written as DNA, the CDR3 is TGTGCCACCAGCCTTCTAGCGGGAGAAGCCAAAAACATTCAGTACTTC.

As to this clonotype: At one boundary the junction diverges from the germline segment, which might be a read error. The chain recombines TRBV7-8 with TRBJ2-1; 11 nucleotides line up with TRBD1. The CDR3 consists of 12 residues. Germline CDR1 and CDR2: SGHVS and FQNEAQ. This CDR3 reads CASGTGGNEQFF. The CDR3 nucleotides are TGCGCCAGCGGGACAGGGGGCAATGAGCAGTTCTTC.